A selection of T cell receptor beta chains follows, all from one sample in a study of cytomegalovirus exposure and HLA in healthy donors. The assay was immunoSEQ multiplex PCR, and TCRdb's table has in-frame clones only and misses some. The sample contains about 150,000 clones, 65% to 85% of which appear only once. Sequenced: PBMCs. These receptors came from a male donor in good health and CMV-seropositive. CDR3s include the opening cysteine and the closing phenylalanine or tryptophan. D genes are given only for firm matches. Only some rows state a clone size, as once, few, many or a class for expanded clones.

d_call	v_call	clone_size	j_call	cdr3_aa	cdr3_nt
-	TRBV7-2	-	TRBJ1-4	CASSPSSGYNEKLFF	TGTGCCAGCAGCCCCTCGAGTGGTTATAATGAAAAACTGTTTTTT
TRBD1	TRBV14	-	TRBJ1-1	CASSQYTGPGGEAFF	TGTGCCAGCAGCCAATACACAGGGCCAGGGGGAGAAGCTTTCTTT
-	TRBV5-4	-	TRBJ1-1	CASSLFGSRTEAFF	TGTGCCAGCAGCTTGTTCGGGTCCCGCACTGAAGCTTTCTTT
TRBD2	TRBV29-1	-	TRBJ2-7	CSVVGTIPVGDEQYF	TGCAGCGTTGTGGGGACTATTCCCGTAGGGGACGAGCAGTACTTC
TRBD1	TRBV7-9	once	TRBJ2-5	CSSSLPTGGRETQYF	TGTTCCAGCAGCTTACCGACAGGGGGGAGGGAGACCCAGTACTTC
TRBD2	TRBV14	-	TRBJ2-1	CASSLPGTSGNEQFF	TGTGCCAGCAGCCTCCCGGGGACTAGCGGGAATGAGCAGTTCTTC
TRBD1	TRBV14	-	TRBJ1-4	CASSYRTGGTEKLFF	TGTGCCAGCAGCTACCGGACAGGGGGGACTGAAAAACTGTTTTTT
TRBD1	TRBV11-1	-	TRBJ2-7	CASSLARTGASYYEQYF	TGTGCCAGCAGCTTAGCCCGGACAGGGGCGTCCTACTACGAGCAGTACTTC
-	TRBV30	-	TRBJ2-1	CAWGRLSSYNEQFF	TGTGCCTGGGGCCGACTCAGCTCCTACAATGAGCAGTTCTTC
TRBD2	TRBV28	-	TRBJ2-7	CASSSLAGGGSYEQYF	TGTGCCAGCAGTTCGTTAGCGGGAGGCGGGTCCTACGAGCAGTACTTC
-	TRBV7-7	-	TRBJ2-5	CASSSGETQYF	TGTGCTAGCAGCTCCGGGGAGACCCAGTACTTC
-	TRBV21-1	-	TRBJ1-2	CASSKMDTLRQRGYGYTF	TGTGCCAGCAGCAAAATGGACACCTTGAGGCAGCGGGGCTATGGCTACACCTTC
TRBD1	TRBV30	few	TRBJ1-5	CAWSGGTGLQPQHF	TGTGCCTGGAGTGGAGGGACAGGGCTTCAGCCCCAGCATTTT
TRBD2	TRBV27	few	TRBJ2-1	CASRIGGIAGGRKFF	TGTGCCAGCAGAATCGGTGGAATAGCGGGAGGAAGAAAGTTCTTC
-	TRBV11-3	-	TRBJ2-2	CASSLSGLNTGELFF	TGTGCCAGCAGCTTAAGTGGACTGAACACCGGGGAGCTGTTTTTT
-	TRBV9	-	TRBJ2-1	CASSVVPGYRAAEQFF	TGTGCCAGCAGCGTAGTCCCTGGATACAGGGCGGCTGAGCAGTTCTTC
TRBD1	TRBV11-2	once	TRBJ1-6	CASSGTEAYNSPLHF	TGTGCCAGCAGCGGGACAGAGGCCTATAATTCACCCCTCCACTTT
TRBD2	TRBV28	-	TRBJ2-1	CASMGLAGGDEQFF	TGTGCCAGCATGGGACTAGCGGGAGGCGATGAGCAGTTCTTC
TRBD1	TRBV10-3	few	TRBJ1-1	CAISDHGQGNTEAFF	TGTGCCATCAGTGACCATGGACAGGGAAACACTGAAGCTTTCTTT
-	TRBV6-5	-	TRBJ1-4	CASSSAGVATNEKLFF	TGTGCCAGCAGTTCCGCAGGGGTGGCAACTAATGAAAAACTGTTTTTT
-	TRBV9	once	TRBJ1-3	CASTPGDPSGNTIYF	TGTGCCAGCACCCCCGGGGATCCCTCTGGAAACACCATATATTTT
TRBD1	TRBV2	-	TRBJ2-7	CASSERDRRYEQYF	TGTGCCAGCAGTGAAAGGGACAGGAGGTACGAGCAGTACTTC
TRBD1	TRBV5-8	-	TRBJ2-7	CASSFDPDRVEEQYF	TGTGCCAGCAGCTTCGATCCCGACAGGGTTGAGGAGCAGTACTTC
-	TRBV2	-	TRBJ1-4	CASTRGLATNEKLFF	TGTGCCAGCACCCGGGGTCTTGCAACTAATGAAAAACTGTTTTTT
-	TRBV5-1	-	TRBJ2-3	CASSVTGTSTDTQYF	TGCGCCAGCAGCGTGACAGGGACTAGCACAGATACGCAGTATTTT
-	TRBV21-1	-	TRBJ2-7	CASSGTSGRSEQYF	TGTGCCAGCAGTGGGACTAGCGGGAGGAGTGAGCAGTACTTC
TRBD1	TRBV6-5	once	TRBJ2-3	CASRDRGRVADTQYF	TGTGCCAGCAGGGACAGGGGGAGGGTAGCAGATACGCAGTATTTT
-	TRBV4-2	-	TRBJ2-2	CASSQEWGQNTGELFF	TGTGCCAGCAGCCAGGAATGGGGACAGAACACCGGGGAGCTGTTTTTT
-	TRBV6-1	once	TRBJ2-3	CASRRGSVTDTQYF	TGTGCCAGCAGGCGAGGCTCCGTCACAGATACGCAGTATTTT
TRBD1	TRBV29-1	once	TRBJ1-1	CSVYRGAGEAFF	TGCAGCGTTTACAGGGGCGCTGGGGAAGCTTTCTTT
-	TRBV4-1	-	TRBJ2-1	CASSHDSGSGYNNEQFF	TGCGCCAGCAGCCACGATTCGGGGAGTGGGTACAACAATGAGCAGTTCTTC
TRBD2	TRBV7-8	-	TRBJ2-1	CASSFGTSGSIRNEQFF	TGTGCCAGCAGCTTTGGGACTAGCGGGAGTATCAGGAATGAGCAGTTCTTC
TRBD1	TRBV12-5	few	TRBJ1-2	CASATRVTLGDAGYRGIYGYTF	TGTGCTAGTGCCACGAGGGTCACGCTGGGCGACGCTGGATACAGGGGGATCTATGGCTACACCTTC
TRBD1	TRBV11-3	-	TRBJ1-4	CASSLRGGRGNEKLFF	TGTGCCAGCAGCTTAAGAGGAGGCAGGGGGAACGAAAAACTGTTTTTT
-	TRBV6-6	-	TRBJ2-5	CATKGAYDQETQYF	TGTGCCACCAAAGGGGCTTATGATCAAGAGACCCAGTACTTC
-	TRBV2	-	TRBJ2-3	CASSVKQGVADTQYF	TGTGCCAGCAGTGTAAAACAGGGAGTGGCGGATACGCAGTATTTT
TRBD1	TRBV6-5	-	TRBJ2-4	CASSPGTGGNIQYF	TGTGCCAGCAGCCCCGGGACAGGGGGAAACATTCAGTACTTC
TRBD1	TRBV2	-	TRBJ2-4	CASSDLTGGFLNIQYF	TGTGCCAGCAGTGATCTAACAGGGGGTTTCCTAAACATTCAGTACTTC
-	TRBV11-3	-	TRBJ1-2	CASSLEGRGYGYTF	TGTGCCAGCAGCTTAGAGGGCCGGGGCTATGGCTACACCTTC
-	TRBV5-6	-	TRBJ2-1	CASSPRLSRAGSEQFF	TGTGCCAGCAGCCCGAGGCTAAGTCGGGCGGGTAGTGAGCAGTTCTTC
-	TRBV2	-	TRBJ1-2	CANGPGLYYGYTF	TGTGCCAACGGGCCAGGGCTTTACTATGGCTACACCTTC
-	TRBV5-4	-	TRBJ1-4	CASSRAGGKLFF	TGTGCCAGCAGCCGAGCCGGGGGTAAACTGTTTTTT
TRBD2	TRBV5-1	-	TRBJ2-4	CASSWGTSGLAKNIQYF	TGCGCCAGCAGCTGGGGGACTAGCGGGTTAGCCAAAAACATTCAGTACTTC
-	TRBV6-1	-	TRBJ1-3	CASSPAGNTIYF	TGTGCCAGCAGCCCTGCGGGAAACACCATATATTTT
-	TRBV7-5	few	TRBJ2-7	CVRSLDPEDRGDLYEQYF	TGTGTCAGAAGCTTAGATCCCGAGGACAGGGGAGACCTTTACGAGCAGTACTTC
-	TRBV7-9	-	TRBJ2-5	CASSSESAGRRETQYF	TGTGCCAGCAGCTCAGAATCTGCAGGGCGGAGAGAGACCCAGTACTTC
TRBD1	TRBV28	few	TRBJ2-7	CASRSAGTGKSYEQYF	TGTGCCAGCAGGTCTGCCGGGACAGGGAAGTCCTACGAGCAGTACTTC
-	TRBV10-3	-	TRBJ1-1	CAISSGDRPPEAFF	TGTGCCATCAGCAGTGGAGACAGACCCCCTGAAGCTTTCTTT
-	TRBV5-1	-	TRBJ2-1	CASSLAGGPQGYEQFF	TGCGCCAGCAGCTTGGCCGGAGGTCCCCAGGGGTATGAGCAGTTCTTC
-	TRBV30	-	TRBJ1-2	CAWTPQGNYGYTF	TGTGCCTGGACCCCTCAGGGGAACTATGGCTACACCTTC
-	TRBV7-2	-	TRBJ1-5	CASSFDRNQPQHF	TGTGCCAGCAGCTTTGACAGAAATCAGCCCCAGCATTTT
-	TRBV2	once	TRBJ1-4	CASSLTELFF	TGTGCCAGCAGTTTGACAGAACTGTTTTTT
TRBD1	TRBV19	-	TRBJ1-3	CASTNEPDRAGNTIYF	TGTGCCAGTACCAACGAGCCGGACAGGGCTGGAAACACCATATATTTT
-	TRBV5-1	once	TRBJ1-3	CASSFMGNTIYF	TGCGCCAGCAGCTTTATGGGAAACACCATATATTTT
-	TRBV4-3	few	TRBJ1-2	CASNLTPMLNYGYTF	TGCGCCAGCAACCTGACACCTATGCTTAACTATGGCTACACCTTC
-	TRBV11-2	few	TRBJ2-3	CASQGLAEDWGSTDTQYF	TGTGCCAGTCAGGGGCTAGCGGAAGATTGGGGTAGCACAGATACGCAGTATTTT
TRBD2	TRBV5-6	once	TRBJ2-5	CASSLGGAGVEETQYF	TGTGCCAGCAGCTTGGGAGGAGCGGGAGTCGAGGAGACCCAGTACTTC
-	TRBV11-3	-	TRBJ1-1	CASTLRGGAGLNTEAFF	TGTGCCAGCACCCTTAGGGGGGGGGCAGGGCTGAACACTGAAGCTTTCTTT